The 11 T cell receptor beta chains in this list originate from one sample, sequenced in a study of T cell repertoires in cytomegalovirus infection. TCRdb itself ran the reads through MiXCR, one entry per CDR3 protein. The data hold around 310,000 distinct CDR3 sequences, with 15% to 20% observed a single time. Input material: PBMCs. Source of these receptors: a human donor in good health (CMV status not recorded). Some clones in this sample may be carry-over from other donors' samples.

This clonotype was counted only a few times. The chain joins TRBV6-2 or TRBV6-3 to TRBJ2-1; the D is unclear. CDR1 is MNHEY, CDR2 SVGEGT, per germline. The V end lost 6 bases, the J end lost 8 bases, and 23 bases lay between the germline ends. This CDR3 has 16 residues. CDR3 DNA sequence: TGTGCCAGCAGCATTTCAGACCCCACCATAAACCATGAGCAGTTCTTC. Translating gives CASSISDPTINHEQFF.

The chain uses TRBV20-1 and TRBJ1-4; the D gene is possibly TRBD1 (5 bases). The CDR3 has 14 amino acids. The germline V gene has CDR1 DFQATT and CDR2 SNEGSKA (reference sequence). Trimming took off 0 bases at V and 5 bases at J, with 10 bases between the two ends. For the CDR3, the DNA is TGCAGTGCTAGAGAAGGGGCCCTAAATGAAAAACTGTTTTTT. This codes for CSAREGALNEKLFF.

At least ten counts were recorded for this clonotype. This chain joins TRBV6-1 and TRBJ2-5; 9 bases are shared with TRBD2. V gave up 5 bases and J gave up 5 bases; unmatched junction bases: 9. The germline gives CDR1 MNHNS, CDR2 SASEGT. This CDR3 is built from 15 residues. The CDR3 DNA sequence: TGTGCCAGCAGTTTTGATGGGACTAGCTGGGAGACCCAGTACTTC. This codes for CASSFDGTSWETQYF.

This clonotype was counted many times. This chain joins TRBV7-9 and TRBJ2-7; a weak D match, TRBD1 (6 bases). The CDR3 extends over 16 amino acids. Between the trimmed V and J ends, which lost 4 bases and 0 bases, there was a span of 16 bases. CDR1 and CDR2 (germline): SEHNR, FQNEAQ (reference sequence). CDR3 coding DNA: TGTGCCAGCAGCTCAACCGCCGGGACACTCTCCTACGAGCAGTACTTC. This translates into CASSSTAGTLSYEQYF. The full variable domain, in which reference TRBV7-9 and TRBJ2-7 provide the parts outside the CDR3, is DTGVSQNPRHKITKRGQNVTFRCDPISEHNRLYWYRQTLGQGPEFLTYFQNEAQLEKSRLLSDRFSAERPKGSFSTLEIQRTEQGDSAMYLCASSSTAGTLSYEQYFGPGTRLTVT.

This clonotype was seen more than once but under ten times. CDR3 loop: CSARDRGYYEQYF. The CDR3, as DNA: TGCAGTGCTAGGGACAGGGGTTACTACGAGCAGTACTTC. The genes are TRBV20-1 and TRBJ2-7, with TRBD1 identical over 9 bases. The CDR3 spans 13 residues. J lost 3 bases, V lost 3 bases, and 3 bases had no gene match. Germline CDR1 reads DFQATT; CDR2 reads SNEGSKA (reference sequence).

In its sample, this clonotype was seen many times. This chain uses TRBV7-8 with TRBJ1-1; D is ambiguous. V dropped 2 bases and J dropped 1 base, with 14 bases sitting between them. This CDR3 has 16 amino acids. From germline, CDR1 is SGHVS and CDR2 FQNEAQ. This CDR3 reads CASSLSPTVRNTEAFF. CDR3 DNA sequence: TGTGCCAGCAGCTTAAGCCCCACGGTCCGGAACACTGAAGCTTTCTTT.

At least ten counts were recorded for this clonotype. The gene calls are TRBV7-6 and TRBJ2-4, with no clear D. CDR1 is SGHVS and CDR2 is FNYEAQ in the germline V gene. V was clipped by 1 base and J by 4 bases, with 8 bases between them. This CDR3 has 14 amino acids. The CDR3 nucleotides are TGTGCCAGCAGCTTAGAACCCCTTAAAAACATTCAGTACTTC. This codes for CASSLEPLKNIQYF.

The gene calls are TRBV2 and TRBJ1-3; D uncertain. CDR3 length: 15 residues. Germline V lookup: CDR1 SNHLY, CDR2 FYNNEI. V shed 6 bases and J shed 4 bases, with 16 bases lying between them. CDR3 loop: CASRAGLTAGNTIYF. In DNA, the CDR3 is TGTGCCAGCAGAGCTGGACTTACAGCAGGAAACACCATATATTTT.

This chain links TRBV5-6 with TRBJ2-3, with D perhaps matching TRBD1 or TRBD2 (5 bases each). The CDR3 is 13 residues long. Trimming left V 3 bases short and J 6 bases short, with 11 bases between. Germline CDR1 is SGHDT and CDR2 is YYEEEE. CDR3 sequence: CASSYGTRDTQYF. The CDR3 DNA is TGTGCCAGCAGCTACGGGACCCGGGATACGCAGTATTTT.

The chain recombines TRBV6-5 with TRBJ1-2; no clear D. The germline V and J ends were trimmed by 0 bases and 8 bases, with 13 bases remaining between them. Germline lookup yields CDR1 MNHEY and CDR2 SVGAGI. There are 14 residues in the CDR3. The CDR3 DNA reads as TGTGCCAGCAGTTACTCGGCGAAAGCAAGGGGCTACACCTTC. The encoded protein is CASSYSAKARGYTF.

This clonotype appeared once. DNA of the CDR3: TGCAGTGCTAGAGATCTGGGCAGCAATCAGCCCCAGCATTTT. Protein sequence: CSARDLGSNQPQHF. The rearrangement links TRBV20-1 to TRBJ1-5; the D is unclear. V was trimmed by 0 bases and J by 1 base, leaving 7 bases between them. The germline V gene encodes CDR1 DFQATT and CDR2 SNEGSKA (reference sequence). This CDR3 comprises 14 residues.